This T cell receptor beta chain was sequenced in a study of OX40 agonist ivuxolimab in advanced cancers. About the study: Patients received intravenous ivuxolimab every 2 weeks at 0.01 to 10 mg/kg. Prior checkpoint blockade (anti-PD-1, anti-PD-L1 or anti-CTLA-4) was permitted; approximately 40% had it.

General observations from the study: CD8+ T cells were the subset that, on average, had more expanded clones than CD4+.

The germline gives CDR1 LNHDA, CDR2 SQIVND (reference sequence). The CDR3 loop spans 13 amino acids. Trimming pared 4 bases from V and 4 bases from J, leaving 10 bases between. The sampling schedule covered blood at baseline, cycle 4 day 1, and cycle 7 day 1. Turning to this clone: The antigen is unknown.

Assay used: immunoSEQ multiplex PCR; TCRdb lists only in-frame clones, some missing. The repertoire holds tens of thousands of clones, with just over 85% as singletons. This sequence originates from an adult with an advanced solid tumor such as melanoma, head and neck, liver or kidney cancer. The sample here was CD4+ or CD8+ T cells sorted from blood, taken in a trial of the OX40 agonist ivuxolimab. The chain recombines TRBV19 with TRBJ1-1; no firm D call. CDR3 sequence (DNA): TGTGCCAGTAGTAACGGGGTTGGCACTGAAGCTTTCTTT. It encodes CASSNGVGTEAFF. Variable domain in full (rest from reference TRBV19 and TRBJ1-1): DGGITQSPKYLFRKEGQNVTLSCEQNLNHDAMYWYRQDPGQGLRLIYYSQIVNDFQKGDIAEGYSVSREKKESFPLTVTSAQKNPTAFYLCASSNGVGTEAFFGQGTRLTVV.